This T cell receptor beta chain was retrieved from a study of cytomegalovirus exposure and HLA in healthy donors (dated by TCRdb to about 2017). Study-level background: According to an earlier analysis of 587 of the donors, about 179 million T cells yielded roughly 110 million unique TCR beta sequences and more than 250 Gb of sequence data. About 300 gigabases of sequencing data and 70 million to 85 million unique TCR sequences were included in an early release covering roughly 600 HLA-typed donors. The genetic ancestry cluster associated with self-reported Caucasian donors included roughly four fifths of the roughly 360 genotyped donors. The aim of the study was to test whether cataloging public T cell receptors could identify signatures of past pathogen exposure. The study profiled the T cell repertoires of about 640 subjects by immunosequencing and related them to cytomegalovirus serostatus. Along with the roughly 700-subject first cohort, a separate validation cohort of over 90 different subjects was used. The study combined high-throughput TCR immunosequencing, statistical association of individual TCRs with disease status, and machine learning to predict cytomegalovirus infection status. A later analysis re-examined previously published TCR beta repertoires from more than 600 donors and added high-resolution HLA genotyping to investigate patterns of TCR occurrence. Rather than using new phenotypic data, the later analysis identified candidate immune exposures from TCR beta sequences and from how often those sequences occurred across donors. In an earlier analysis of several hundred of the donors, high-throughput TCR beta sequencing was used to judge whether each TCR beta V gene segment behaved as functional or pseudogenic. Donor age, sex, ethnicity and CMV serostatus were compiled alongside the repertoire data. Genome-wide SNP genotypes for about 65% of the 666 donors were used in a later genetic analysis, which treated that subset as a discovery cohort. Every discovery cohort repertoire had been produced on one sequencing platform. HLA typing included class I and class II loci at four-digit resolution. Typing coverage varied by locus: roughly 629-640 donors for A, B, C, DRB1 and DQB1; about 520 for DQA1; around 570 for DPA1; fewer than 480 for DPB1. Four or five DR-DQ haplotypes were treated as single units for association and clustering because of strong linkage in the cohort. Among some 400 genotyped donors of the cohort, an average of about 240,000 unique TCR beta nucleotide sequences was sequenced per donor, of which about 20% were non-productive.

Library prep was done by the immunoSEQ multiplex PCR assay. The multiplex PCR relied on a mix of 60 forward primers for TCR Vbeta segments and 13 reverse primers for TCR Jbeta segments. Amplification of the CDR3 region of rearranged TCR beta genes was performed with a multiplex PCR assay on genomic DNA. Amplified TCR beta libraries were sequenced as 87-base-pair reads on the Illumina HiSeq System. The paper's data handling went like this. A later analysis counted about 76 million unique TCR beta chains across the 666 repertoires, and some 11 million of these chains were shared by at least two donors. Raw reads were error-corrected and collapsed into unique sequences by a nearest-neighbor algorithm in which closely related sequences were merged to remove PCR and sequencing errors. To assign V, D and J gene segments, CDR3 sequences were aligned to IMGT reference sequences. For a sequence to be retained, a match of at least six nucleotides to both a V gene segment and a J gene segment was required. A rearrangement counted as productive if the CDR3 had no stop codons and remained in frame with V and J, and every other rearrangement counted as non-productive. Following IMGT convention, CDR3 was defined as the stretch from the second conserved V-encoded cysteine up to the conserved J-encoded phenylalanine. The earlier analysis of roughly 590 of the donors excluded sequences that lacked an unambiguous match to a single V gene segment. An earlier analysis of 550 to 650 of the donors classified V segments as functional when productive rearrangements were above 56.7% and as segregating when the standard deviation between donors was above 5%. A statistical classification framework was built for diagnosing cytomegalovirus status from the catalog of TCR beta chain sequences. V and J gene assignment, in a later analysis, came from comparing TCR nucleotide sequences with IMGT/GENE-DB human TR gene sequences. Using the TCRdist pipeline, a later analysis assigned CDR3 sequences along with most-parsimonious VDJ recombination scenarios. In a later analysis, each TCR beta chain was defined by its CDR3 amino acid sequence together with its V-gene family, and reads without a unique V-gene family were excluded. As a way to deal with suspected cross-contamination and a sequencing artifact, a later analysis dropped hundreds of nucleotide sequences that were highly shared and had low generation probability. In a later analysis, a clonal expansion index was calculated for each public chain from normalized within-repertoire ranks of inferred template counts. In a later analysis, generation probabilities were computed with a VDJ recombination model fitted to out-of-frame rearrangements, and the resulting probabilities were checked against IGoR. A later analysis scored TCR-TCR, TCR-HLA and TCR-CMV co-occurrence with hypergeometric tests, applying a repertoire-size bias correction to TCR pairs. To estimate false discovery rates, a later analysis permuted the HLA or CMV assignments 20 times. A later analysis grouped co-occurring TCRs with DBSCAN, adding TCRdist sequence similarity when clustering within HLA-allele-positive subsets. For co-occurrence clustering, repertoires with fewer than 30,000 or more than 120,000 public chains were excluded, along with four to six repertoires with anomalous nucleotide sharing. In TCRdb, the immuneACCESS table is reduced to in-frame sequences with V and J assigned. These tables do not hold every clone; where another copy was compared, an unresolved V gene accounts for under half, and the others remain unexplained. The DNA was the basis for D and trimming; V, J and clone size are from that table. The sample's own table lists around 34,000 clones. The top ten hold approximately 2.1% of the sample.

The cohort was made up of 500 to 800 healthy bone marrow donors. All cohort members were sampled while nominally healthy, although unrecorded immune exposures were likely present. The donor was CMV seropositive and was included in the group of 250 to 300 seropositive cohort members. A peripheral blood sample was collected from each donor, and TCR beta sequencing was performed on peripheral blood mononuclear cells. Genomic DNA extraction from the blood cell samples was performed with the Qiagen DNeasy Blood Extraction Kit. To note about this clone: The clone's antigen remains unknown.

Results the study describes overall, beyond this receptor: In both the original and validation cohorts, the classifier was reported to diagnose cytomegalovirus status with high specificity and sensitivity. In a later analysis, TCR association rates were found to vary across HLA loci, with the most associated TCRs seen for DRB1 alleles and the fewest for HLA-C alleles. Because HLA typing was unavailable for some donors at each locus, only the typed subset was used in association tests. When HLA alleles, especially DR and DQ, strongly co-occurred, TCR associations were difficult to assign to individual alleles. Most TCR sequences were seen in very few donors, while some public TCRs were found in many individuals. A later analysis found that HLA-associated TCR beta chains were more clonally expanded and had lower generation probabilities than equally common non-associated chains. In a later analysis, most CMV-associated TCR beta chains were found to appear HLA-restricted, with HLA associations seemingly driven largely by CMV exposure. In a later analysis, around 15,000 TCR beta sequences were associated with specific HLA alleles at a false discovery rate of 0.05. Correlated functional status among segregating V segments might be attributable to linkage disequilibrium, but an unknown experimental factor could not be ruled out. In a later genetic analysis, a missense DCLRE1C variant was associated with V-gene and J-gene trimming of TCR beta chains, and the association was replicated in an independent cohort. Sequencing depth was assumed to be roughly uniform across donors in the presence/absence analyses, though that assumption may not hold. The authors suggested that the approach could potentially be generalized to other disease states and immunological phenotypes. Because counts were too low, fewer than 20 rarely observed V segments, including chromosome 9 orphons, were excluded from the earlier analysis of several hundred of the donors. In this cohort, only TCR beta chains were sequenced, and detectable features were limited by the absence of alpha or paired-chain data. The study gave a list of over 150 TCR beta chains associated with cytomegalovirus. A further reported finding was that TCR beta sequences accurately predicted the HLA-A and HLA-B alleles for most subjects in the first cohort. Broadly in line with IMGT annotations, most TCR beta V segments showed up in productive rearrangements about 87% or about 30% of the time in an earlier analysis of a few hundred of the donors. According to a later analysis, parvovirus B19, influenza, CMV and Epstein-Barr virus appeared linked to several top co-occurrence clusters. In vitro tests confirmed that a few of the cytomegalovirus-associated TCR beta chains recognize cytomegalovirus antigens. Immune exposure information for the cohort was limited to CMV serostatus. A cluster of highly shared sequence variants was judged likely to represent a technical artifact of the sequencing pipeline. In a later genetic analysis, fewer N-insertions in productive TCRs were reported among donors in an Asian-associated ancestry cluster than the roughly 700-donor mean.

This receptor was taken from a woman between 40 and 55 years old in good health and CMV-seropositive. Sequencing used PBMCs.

CDR3 loop: CASSTGQVIGELFF. The sequenced DNA is TGTGCCAGTAGTACCGGACAGGTTATCGGGGAGCTGTTTTTT. The V and J genes are TRBV19 and TRBJ2-2; a stretch of 7 junction bases matches TRBD1. For CDR1 and CDR2, the germline V gene (reference sequence) lists LNHDA and SQIVND. V has 4 bases trimmed and J has 7 bases trimmed; junction bases matching no gene number 6. The cysteine opens and the phenylalanine closes a CDR3 of 14 amino acids. CDR3 DNA only is kept here, 42 bases in frame from base 1.